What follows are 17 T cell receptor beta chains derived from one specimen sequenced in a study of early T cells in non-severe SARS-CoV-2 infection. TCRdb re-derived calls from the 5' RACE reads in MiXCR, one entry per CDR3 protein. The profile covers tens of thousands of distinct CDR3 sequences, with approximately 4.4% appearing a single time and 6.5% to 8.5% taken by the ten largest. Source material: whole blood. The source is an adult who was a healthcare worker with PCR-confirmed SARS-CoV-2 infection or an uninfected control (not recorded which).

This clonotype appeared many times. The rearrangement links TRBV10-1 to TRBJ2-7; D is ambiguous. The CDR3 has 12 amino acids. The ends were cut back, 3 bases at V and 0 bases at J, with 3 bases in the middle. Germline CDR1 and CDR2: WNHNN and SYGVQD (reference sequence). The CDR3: CASSDSSYEQYF. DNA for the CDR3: TGCGCCAGCAGTGACAGCTCCTACGAGCAGTACTTC.

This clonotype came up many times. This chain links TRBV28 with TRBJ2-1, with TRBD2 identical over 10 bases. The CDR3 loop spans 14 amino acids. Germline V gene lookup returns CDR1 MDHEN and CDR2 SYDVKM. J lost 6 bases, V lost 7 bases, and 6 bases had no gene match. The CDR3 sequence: CASIPAGGRNEQFF. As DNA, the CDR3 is TGTGCCAGCATCCCAGCGGGGGGGCGCAATGAGCAGTTCTTC.

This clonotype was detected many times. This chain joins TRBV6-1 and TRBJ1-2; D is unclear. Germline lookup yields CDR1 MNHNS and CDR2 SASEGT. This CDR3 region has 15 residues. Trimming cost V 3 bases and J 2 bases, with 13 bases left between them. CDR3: CASSEYVEINYGYTF. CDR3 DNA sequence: TGTGCCAGCAGTGAGTATGTGGAAATAAACTATGGCTACACCTTC.

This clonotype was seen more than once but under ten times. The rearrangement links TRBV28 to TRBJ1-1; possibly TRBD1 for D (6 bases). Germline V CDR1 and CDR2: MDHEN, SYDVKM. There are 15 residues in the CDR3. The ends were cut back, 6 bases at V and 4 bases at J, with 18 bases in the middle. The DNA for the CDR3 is TGTGCCAGCAGGGACGCGATGGGACAAATCACTGAAGCTTTCTTT. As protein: CASRDAMGQITEAFF.

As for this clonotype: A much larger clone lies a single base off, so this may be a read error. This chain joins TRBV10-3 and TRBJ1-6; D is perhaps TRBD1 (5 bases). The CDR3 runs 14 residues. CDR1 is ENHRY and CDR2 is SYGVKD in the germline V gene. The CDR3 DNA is TGTGCCTTCAGTGCTGACAGATCGGGATCACCCCTCCACTTT. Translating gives CAFSADRSGSPLHF.

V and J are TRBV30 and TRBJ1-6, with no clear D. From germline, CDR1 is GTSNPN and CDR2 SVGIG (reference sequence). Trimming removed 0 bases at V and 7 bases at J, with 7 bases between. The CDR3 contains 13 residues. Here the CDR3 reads CAWSVGINSPLHF. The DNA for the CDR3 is TGTGCCTGGAGTGTAGGCATCAATTCACCCCTCCACTTT.

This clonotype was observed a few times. The CDR3 nucleotides are TGTGCCAGCAGCCCGACAGGGGGCTTTGATGAAGCTTTCTTT. Translating gives CASSPTGGFDEAFF. The chain carries TRBV7-8 and TRBJ1-1; TRBD1 aligns across 10 bases. The CDR3 sequence is 14 residues long. Germline loops: CDR1 SGHVS, CDR2 FQNEAQ. The V gene end was trimmed by 5 bases and the J gene end by 7 bases; junction bases not matched to a gene: 7.

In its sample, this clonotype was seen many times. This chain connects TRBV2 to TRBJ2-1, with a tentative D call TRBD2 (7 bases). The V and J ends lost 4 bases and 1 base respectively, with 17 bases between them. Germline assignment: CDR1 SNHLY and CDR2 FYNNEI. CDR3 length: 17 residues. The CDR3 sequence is CASSGGGETKSYNEQFF. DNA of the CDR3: TGTGCCAGCAGTGGGGGGGGCGAGACTAAGTCCTACAATGAGCAGTTCTTC.

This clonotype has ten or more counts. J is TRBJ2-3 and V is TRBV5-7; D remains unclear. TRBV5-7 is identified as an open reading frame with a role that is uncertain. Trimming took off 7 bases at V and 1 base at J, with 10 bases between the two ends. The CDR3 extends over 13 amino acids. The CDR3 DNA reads TGTGCCAGCCAGTTTTCGCGCACAGATACGCAGTATTTT. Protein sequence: CASQFSRTDTQYF.

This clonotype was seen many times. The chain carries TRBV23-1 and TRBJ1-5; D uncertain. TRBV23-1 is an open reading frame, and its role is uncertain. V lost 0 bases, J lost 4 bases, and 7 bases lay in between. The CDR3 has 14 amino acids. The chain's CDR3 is CASSQSLRNQPQHF. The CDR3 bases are TGCGCCAGCAGTCAATCCCTCAGAAATCAGCCCCAGCATTTT.

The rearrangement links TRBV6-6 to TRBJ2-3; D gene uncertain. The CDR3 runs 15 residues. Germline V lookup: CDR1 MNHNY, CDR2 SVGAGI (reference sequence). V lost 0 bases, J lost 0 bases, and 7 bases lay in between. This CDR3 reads CASSYSTTSTDTQYF. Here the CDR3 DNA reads TGTGCCAGCAGTTACTCTACTACTAGCACAGATACGCAGTATTTT.

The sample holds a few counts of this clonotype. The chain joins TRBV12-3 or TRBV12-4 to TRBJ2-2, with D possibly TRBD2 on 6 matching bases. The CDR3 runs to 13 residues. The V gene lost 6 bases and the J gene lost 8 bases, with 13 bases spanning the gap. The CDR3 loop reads CASSPTSSGELFF. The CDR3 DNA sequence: TGTGCCAGCAGCCCGACTAGTTCTGGGGAGCTGTTTTTT.

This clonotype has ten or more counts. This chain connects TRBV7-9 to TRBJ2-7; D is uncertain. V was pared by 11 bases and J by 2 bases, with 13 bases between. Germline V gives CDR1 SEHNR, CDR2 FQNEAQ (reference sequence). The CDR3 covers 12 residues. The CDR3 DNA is TGTGCCTCACGGCCGGTCACCTACGAGCAGTACTTC. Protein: CASRPVTYEQYF.

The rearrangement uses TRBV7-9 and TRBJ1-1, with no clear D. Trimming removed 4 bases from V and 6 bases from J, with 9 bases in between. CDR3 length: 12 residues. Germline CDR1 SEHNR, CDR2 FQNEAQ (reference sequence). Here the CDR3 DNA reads TGTGCCAGCAGCTCGCTATCCCCTGAAGCTTTCTTT. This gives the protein CASSSLSPEAFF.

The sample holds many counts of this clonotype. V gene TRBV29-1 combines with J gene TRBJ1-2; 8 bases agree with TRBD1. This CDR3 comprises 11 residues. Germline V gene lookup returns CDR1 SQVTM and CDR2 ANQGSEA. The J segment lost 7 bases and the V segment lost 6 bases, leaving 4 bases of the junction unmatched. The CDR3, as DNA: TGCAGCGTCCCAGACAGGGGTGGCTACACCTTC. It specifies CSVPDRGGYTF.

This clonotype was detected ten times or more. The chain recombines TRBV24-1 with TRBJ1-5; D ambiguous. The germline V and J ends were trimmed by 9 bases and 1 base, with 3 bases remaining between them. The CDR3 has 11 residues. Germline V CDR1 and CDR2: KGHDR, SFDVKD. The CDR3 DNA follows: TGTGCCACCGGGAGCAATCAGCCCCAGCATTTT. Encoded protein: CATGSNQPQHF.

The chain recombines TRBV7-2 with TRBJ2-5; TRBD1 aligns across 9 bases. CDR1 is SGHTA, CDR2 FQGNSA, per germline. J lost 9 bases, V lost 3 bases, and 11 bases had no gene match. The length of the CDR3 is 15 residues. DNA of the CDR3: TGTGCCAGCAGCTTTGCTCCCGGGACAGGGTACCCCCAGTACTTC. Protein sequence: CASSFAPGTGYPQYF.